The source of this T cell receptor (beta chain) is a study of T-cell reconstitution after alpha-beta-depleted transplantation in children. Points from the study as a whole: T-cell numbers and diversity one year post-transplant derived largely from freshly generated T cells.

This CDR3 region has 13 residues. Between the trimmed V and J ends, which lost 6 bases and 2 bases, there was a span of 9 bases. The germline CDR1 and CDR2 sequences are MNHEY and SVGAGI. TCRbeta library construction was performed incorporating unique molecular identifiers. TCRdb fed the PCR reads into MiXCR, producing one record per CDR3 protein. Among 670,000 or so distinct CDR3 sequences listed, around 13% were seen once. This clonotype turned up a few times. Its antigen is currently unknown. The chain has TRBV6-5 and TRBJ2-3; D is unclear. Material: PBMCs, obtained before TCRalphabeta/CD19-depleted stem cell transplant. The source of this sequence is a girl aged 2-15 years with congenital amegakaryocytic thrombocytopenia, due to receive a stem cell transplant. CDR3 sequence reads: CASRSASTDTQYF. In nucleotides, the CDR3 is TGTGCCAGCAGATCAGCTTCCACAGATACGCAGTATTTT.